This is a list of T cell receptor beta chains from one sample in a study of T-cell reconstitution after alpha-beta-depleted transplantation in children. TCRdb ran MiXCR on the PCR reads and lists one entry per CDR3 protein. The table includes around 100,000 distinct CDR3 sequences, about a tenth detected once. This sample comprised PBMCs, obtained before TCRalphabeta/CD19-depleted stem cell transplant. The receptors originated from a boy between 2 and 10 years old with acute lymphoblastic leukemia, due to receive a stem cell transplant. The CDR3 runs from the conserved cysteine through the conserved F or W. The order of the fields is CDR3 protein, CDR3 DNA, clone size, V gene, D gene, J gene. D genes are given only for firm matches. Clone size is given for some rows only: seen once, a few or many times, or a class if the clone is expanded.

cdr3_aa: CATSDTFPYNEQFF
cdr3_nt: TGTGCCACCAGTGATACCTTCCCTTACAATGAGCAGTTCTTC
clone_size: few
v_call: TRBV24-1
d_call: .
j_call: TRBJ2-1

cdr3_aa: CASSLGSGSTDTQYF
cdr3_nt: TGTGCCAGCAGCTTGGGCAGCGGGAGTACAGATACGCAGTATTTT
clone_size: many
v_call: TRBV5-5
d_call: TRBD2
j_call: TRBJ2-3

cdr3_aa: CSVVAGGGNEQFF
cdr3_nt: TGCAGTGTAGTAGCGGGAGGAGGCAATGAGCAGTTCTTC
clone_size: .
v_call: TRBV20-1
d_call: TRBD2
j_call: TRBJ2-1

cdr3_aa: CASSLIGTSGDNEQFF
cdr3_nt: TGTGCCAGCAGCTTAATCGGGACTAGCGGCGACAATGAGCAGTTCTTC
clone_size: many
v_call: TRBV7-2
d_call: TRBD2
j_call: TRBJ2-1

cdr3_aa: CATRTVVNSPLHF
cdr3_nt: TGTGCCACCCGGACAGTAGTGAATTCACCCCTCCACTTT
clone_size: few
v_call: TRBV2
d_call: .
j_call: TRBJ1-6

cdr3_aa: CASSRGGKLDEQFF
cdr3_nt: TGCGCCAGCAGTCGTGGCGGGAAGCTTGATGAGCAGTTCTTC
clone_size: .
v_call: TRBV5-1
d_call: .
j_call: TRBJ2-1

cdr3_aa: CASSRPRTGQGPSPLHF
cdr3_nt: TGTGCCAGCAGCCGTCCCAGAACGGGACAGGGACCATCACCCCTCCACTTT
clone_size: .
v_call: TRBV5-4
d_call: TRBD1
j_call: TRBJ1-6

cdr3_aa: CASSAAAGSYEQYF
cdr3_nt: TGCGCCAGCAGTGCAGCAGCGGGGTCCTACGAGCAGTACTTC
clone_size: .
v_call: TRBV10-2
d_call: TRBD2
j_call: TRBJ2-7

cdr3_aa: CASTLTGRGFNQPQHF
cdr3_nt: TGTGCCAGCACTTTGACCGGCAGGGGTTTCAATCAGCCCCAGCATTTT
clone_size: few
v_call: TRBV28
d_call: .
j_call: TRBJ1-5

cdr3_aa: CASSLSEVEVSSGYEQFF
cdr3_nt: TGTGCCAGCAGTTTGAGCGAGGTTGAAGTTAGTTCTGGGTATGAGCAGTTCTTC
clone_size: .
v_call: TRBV5-4
d_call: .
j_call: TRBJ2-1

cdr3_aa: CSALNLGDTQYF
cdr3_nt: TGCAGTGCTCTCAACCTGGGAGATACGCAGTATTTT
clone_size: few
v_call: TRBV20-1
d_call: .
j_call: TRBJ2-3

cdr3_aa: CASRGLADLYNEQFF
cdr3_nt: TGTGCCAGCAGAGGACTAGCGGATCTCTACAATGAGCAGTTCTTC
clone_size: .
v_call: TRBV12-3/TRBV12-4
d_call: TRBD2
j_call: TRBJ2-1

cdr3_aa: CSAGGSGAIYNEQFF
cdr3_nt: TGCAGTGCTGGGGGGTCAGGGGCCATCTACAATGAGCAGTTCTTC
clone_size: few
v_call: TRBV20-1
d_call: .
j_call: TRBJ2-1

cdr3_aa: CASSSSTGVDWELFF
cdr3_nt: TGTGCCAGCAGCTCTTCCACAGGGGTGGATTGGGAACTGTTTTTT
clone_size: many
v_call: TRBV5-6
d_call: TRBD1
j_call: TRBJ1-4

cdr3_aa: CASTPGGDYNEQFF
cdr3_nt: TGTGCCAGCACCCCTGGGGGTGACTACAATGAGCAGTTCTTC
clone_size: .
v_call: TRBV27
d_call: .
j_call: TRBJ2-1

cdr3_aa: CARSSAPPTSGNYNEQFF
cdr3_nt: TGTGCCAGAAGCTCGGCCCCCCCGACTAGCGGGAACTACAATGAGCAGTTCTTC
clone_size: .
v_call: TRBV5-3
d_call: TRBD2
j_call: TRBJ2-1

cdr3_aa: CASSSQSGTRGEQFF
cdr3_nt: TGTGCCAGCAGCTCCCAGAGCGGGACTCGGGGTGAGCAGTTCTTC
clone_size: few
v_call: TRBV7-2
d_call: TRBD2
j_call: TRBJ2-1

cdr3_aa: CASTNPRGPGANVLTF
cdr3_nt: TGTGCCAGCACCAACCCTCGGGGGCCTGGGGCCAACGTCCTGACTTTC
clone_size: few
v_call: TRBV12-3/TRBV12-4
d_call: .
j_call: TRBJ2-6

cdr3_aa: CASSLVAGFRNEQFF
cdr3_nt: TGTGCCAGCAGTTTAGTAGCGGGTTTTCGGAATGAGCAGTTCTTC
clone_size: .
v_call: TRBV12-3/TRBV12-4
d_call: TRBD2
j_call: TRBJ2-1

cdr3_aa: CASSPGGTGGHEQFF
cdr3_nt: TGCGCCAGCAGCCCGGGGGGGACAGGGGGCCATGAGCAGTTCTTC
clone_size: few
v_call: TRBV5-1
d_call: TRBD1
j_call: TRBJ2-1